Presented here are 30 T cell receptor beta chains from one specimen sequenced in a study of T cells in Graves' hyperthyroidism and ophthalmopathy. Authors of the study amplified TCR beta CDR3 regions from RNA transcripts. The study used the HTBI primer set for a first-round RT-PCR of the TCR CDR3. TCRdb independently ran MiXCR on the multiplex PCR reads; one entry per CDR3 protein. The table has a few hundred thousand distinct CDR3 sequences, about 16% seen once. Sequenced: blood. All receptors come from a woman between 25 and 40 years old with Graves' ophthalmopathy.

This clonotype was counted ten times or more. The chain recombines TRBV6-1 with TRBJ1-5, with a weak D call TRBD1 (6 bases). The length of the CDR3 is 19 residues. Per germline, CDR1 MNHNS and CDR2 SASEGT. The germline V and J ends were trimmed by 5 bases and 6 bases, with 29 bases remaining between them. CDR3 coding DNA: TGTGCCAGCAGTTCCCCTTTCCTGCCGGGGGCGCGTCCAGCTCAGCCCCAGCATTTT. Protein sequence: CASSSPFLPGARPAQPQHF.

The rearrangement links TRBV10-3 to TRBJ1-3; D remains unclear. This CDR3 is built from 15 residues. The germline V and J ends were trimmed by 1 base and 0 bases, with 7 bases remaining between them. The germline V gene encodes CDR1 ENHRY and CDR2 SYGVKD. CDR3 sequence (DNA): TGTGCCATCAGTGAGTTGGCCTCCTCTGGAAACACCATATATTTT. It translates to CAISELASSGNTIYF.

This clonotype was seen at least ten times. The chain is built from TRBV7-2 and TRBJ2-1; D not resolved. The CDR3 is 18 residues long. Germline V gene lookup returns CDR1 SGHTA and CDR2 FQGNSA. Trimming cost V 10 bases and J 0 bases, with 25 bases left between them. DNA for the CDR3: TGTGCCACCGATACCGTTAAACCATCCCTGGGCTCCTACAATGAGCAGTTCTTC. Its protein product is CATDTVKPSLGSYNEQFF.

This clonotype was seen once. This chain links TRBV28 with TRBJ2-5; 14 bases map to TRBD2. This CDR3 comprises 21 residues. J gave up 3 bases and V 4 bases, and 19 bases lay outside the gene matches. Germline V gene sequence: CDR1 MDHEN, CDR2 SYDVKM. As DNA, the CDR3 is TGTGCCAGCAGTTCGGACAGGGAGAGGACTAGCGGGAGGATTGGCGAAGAGACCCAGTACTTC. It encodes CASSSDRERTSGRIGEETQYF.

This clonotype appeared a few times. The chain has TRBV15 and TRBJ2-3; maybe TRBD2 (6 bases). This CDR3 spans 14 amino acids. Germline values: CDR1 LNHNV, CDR2 YYDKDF (reference sequence). The V end lost 3 bases, the J end lost 2 bases, and 9 bases lay between the germline ends. This CDR3 reads CATSRRDLTDTQYF. CDR3 nucleotides: TGTGCCACCAGCAGGCGGGATCTCACAGATACGCAGTATTTT.

This clonotype was seen a handful of times. The DNA of the CDR3 is TGTGCCAGTAGTATAGTCGGGGGCGGGCTGTTTTTT. This sequence encodes CASSIVGGGLFF. The genes are TRBV19 and TRBJ2-2; D tentatively fits TRBD1 or TRBD2 (6 bases each). The CDR3 totals 12 residues. The V end was cut by 1 base, the J end by 13 bases, with 10 bases between. CDR1 is LNHDA and CDR2 is SQIVND in the germline V gene (reference sequence).

This chain joins TRBV20-1 and TRBJ2-3; D not resolved. Germline V gene lookup returns CDR1 DFQATT and CDR2 SNEGSKA (reference sequence). This CDR3 contains 13 residues. Trimming left V 8 bases short and J 4 bases short, with 16 bases between. The CDR3 region is CSSRPSLPDTQYF. CDR3 nucleotides: TGCAGTTCCAGACCTTCCCTCCCAGATACGCAGTATTTT.

Ten or more counts support this clonotype. J is TRBJ2-1 and V is TRBV18, with 10 bases that match TRBD2. V shed 2 bases and J 9 bases; nucleotides not matched to a gene: 7. CDR1 is KGHSH, CDR2 LQKENI, per germline. This CDR3 has 15 residues. The CDR3 DNA follows: TGTGCCAGCTCACCATATACTAGCGGGGAGAGTGAGCAGTTCTTC. This sequence encodes CASSPYTSGESEQFF.

The chain joins TRBV18 to TRBJ2-7; possibly TRBD1 for D (5 bases). V shed 3 bases and J shed 4 bases, with 13 bases lying between them. Per the germline V gene, CDR1 is KGHSH and CDR2 is LQKENI. This CDR3 is 14 amino acids long. The CDR3 protein is CASSPRAETYEQYF. CDR3 nucleotide sequence: TGTGCCAGCTCACCCAGGGCAGAAACATACGAGCAGTACTTC.

This clonotype has at least ten counts. This chain links TRBV27 with TRBJ2-1; 13 bases agree with TRBD2. V lost 2 bases to trimming and J lost 0 bases; unmatched junction nucleotides: 4. The germline gives CDR1 MNHEY, CDR2 SMNVEV (reference sequence). This CDR3 is built from 18 residues. In DNA, the CDR3 is TGTGCCAGCAGTTTAGGGACTAGCGGGGTAAGCTCCTACAATGAGCAGTTCTTC. It translates to CASSLGTSGVSSYNEQFF.

The gene calls are TRBV29-1 and TRBJ2-3, with a possible D match to TRBD2 (6 bases). Trimming removed 5 bases from V and 2 bases from J, with 20 bases in between. Germline V lookup: CDR1 SQVTM, CDR2 ANQGSEA. The CDR3 sequence is 16 residues long. CDR3 bases: TGCAGCGTTTCAGGGACTCGGCGGGCGGTCACAGATACGCAGTATTTT. Translating it yields CSVSGTRRAVTDTQYF.

This clonotype showed up many times. The V call is TRBV28, the J call TRBJ2-1; D unresolved. The CDR3 has 14 amino acids. CDR1 and CDR2 (germline): MDHEN, SYDVKM. With 8 bases removed from V and 0 bases from J, the gap between germline ends came to 11 bases. The CDR3: CASVDSFSYNEQFF. CDR3 nucleotides: TGTGCCAGCGTAGACTCATTCTCCTACAATGAGCAGTTCTTC. Looking up the rest from reference TRBV28 and TRBJ2-1 gives the full variable domain: DVKVTQSSRYLVKRTGEKVFLECVQDMDHENMFWYRQDPGLGLRLIYFSYDVKMKEKGDIPEGYSVSREKKERFSLILESASTNQTSMYLCASVDSFSYNEQFFGPGTRLTVL.

This clonotype was seen many times. The chain is built from TRBV28 and TRBJ2-7, with unresolved D. Trimming removed 6 bases at V and 2 bases at J, with 14 bases between. Germline V gives CDR1 MDHEN, CDR2 SYDVKM. This CDR3 has 14 amino acids. CDR3 region: CASSFLGGTYEQYF. Here the CDR3 DNA reads TGTGCCAGCAGCTTCTTGGGCGGAACCTACGAGCAGTACTTC.

This clonotype was detected ten times or more. The chain combines TRBV3-1 with TRBJ2-3; 12 bases agree with TRBD2. Germline loops: CDR1 LGHDT, CDR2 YNNKEL (reference sequence). V was pared by 2 bases and J by 3 bases, with 3 bases of the junction left unmatched. The CDR3 has 16 residues. The CDR3 DNA reads as TGTGCCAGCAGCCAACTAGCGGGAGGGGGGACAGATACGCAGTATTTT. Its protein product is CASSQLAGGGTDTQYF.

The V gene is TRBV28, the J gene TRBJ2-3; 12 nucleotides match TRBD1. In germline, CDR1 is MDHEN, CDR2 SYDVKM. V trimming: 6 bases; J trimming: 6 bases; junction bases outside the gene matches: 7. This CDR3 is 15 amino acids long. CDR3 coding DNA: TGTGCCAGCAGGGGGACAGGGGGCAAACGGGATACGCAGTATTTT. It specifies CASRGTGGKRDTQYF.

This clonotype was observed a handful of times. The chain joins TRBV6-1 to TRBJ2-6; D unclear. This CDR3 has 17 residues. Trimming removed 4 bases at V and 0 bases at J, with 13 bases between. Germline V CDR1 and CDR2: MNHNS, SASEGT. Here the CDR3 reads CASSGASVPSGANVLTF. CDR3 in DNA: TGTGCCAGCAGTGGGGCGAGTGTACCCTCTGGGGCCAACGTCCTGACTTTC.

This clonotype was counted only a few times. The V gene is TRBV6-4, the J gene TRBJ1-1; D is uncertain. The germline CDR1 and CDR2 sequences are MRHNA and SNTAGT. The CDR3 loop spans 13 amino acids. Trimming pared 3 bases from V and 4 bases from J, leaving 9 bases between. The DNA of the CDR3 is TGTGCCAGCAGTGAATGGGTGGGCACTGAAGCTTTCTTT. Residues: CASSEWVGTEAFF.

Details on this clonotype: Sequence at one end of the junction differs from germline and may be a read error. The genes are TRBV19 and TRBJ2-6; 9 nucleotides match TRBD1. The CDR3 totals 16 residues. CDR1 and CDR2 (germline): LNHDA, SQIVND (reference sequence). The CDR3 DNA reads TGTGCCAGTAGTAAGACAGGGGGTTGGGGGGCCGACGTCCTGACTTTC. It translates to CASSKTGGWGADVLTF.

This chain connects TRBV4-1 to TRBJ2-3, with TRBD1 as a possible D gene (5 bases). Germline V lookup: CDR1 MGHRA, CDR2 YSYEKL. V lost 1 base and J 2 bases, leaving 16 bases between the germline ends. CDR3 length: 17 residues. CDR3 DNA: TGCGCCAGCAGCCAAGCCTCCGGAACGACAGTCACAGATACGCAGTATTTT. Translated, it gives CASSQASGTTVTDTQYF.

This chain joins TRBV4-1 and TRBJ1-3; 7 positions agree with TRBD1. The CDR3 is 17 residues long. The V segment lost 3 bases and the J segment 0 bases; nucleotides outside the gene matches: 8. Per germline, CDR1 MGHRA and CDR2 YSYEKL. The CDR3 DNA reads TGCGCCAGCAGCCAGTTGGACAGGCCGGGCTCTGGAAACACCATATATTTT. Translated, it gives CASSQLDRPGSGNTIYF.

This clonotype was observed many times. The V call is TRBV28, the J call TRBJ2-7; possibly TRBD2 for D (7 bases). CDR1 is MDHEN and CDR2 is SYDVKM in the germline V gene. Deletions cut 2 bases from V and 6 bases from J, with 11 bases between. The length of the CDR3 is 13 residues. The CDR3 sequence is CASSLGAGAEQYF. The DNA for the CDR3 is TGTGCCAGCAGTTTAGGCGCGGGGGCCGAGCAGTACTTC.

The table lists this clonotype with many counts. The chain carries TRBV3-1 and TRBJ1-6; D is unclear. Germline V gives CDR1 LGHDT, CDR2 YNNKEL (reference sequence). V shed 4 bases and J shed 0 bases, with 7 bases lying between them. The CDR3 has 15 residues. CDR3 loop: CASSPGSSYNSPLHF. The CDR3 DNA is TGTGCCAGCAGCCCTGGGAGCTCCTATAATTCACCCCTCCACTTT.

This clonotype has a count of ten or more. This chain links TRBV11-2 with TRBJ1-1; D uncertain. Trimming took 1 base from V and 6 from J, leaving 9 bases between them. CDR3 length: 13 residues. The V gene's germline CDR1 is SGHAT and CDR2 FQNNGV. The DNA for the CDR3 is TGTGCCAGCAGCTTAGGGTTGTGGGCTGAAGCTTTCTTT. Its translation is CASSLGLWAEAFF.

This clonotype was detected ten times or more. The rearrangement uses TRBV6-1 and TRBJ2-3, with 8 nucleotides matching TRBD2. CDR1 MNHNS and CDR2 SASEGT come from the germline V gene. Trimming at V came to 2 bases and at J to 1 base, leaving 23 bases not matched to a gene. CDR3 length: 22 residues. CDR3 loop: CASSETFYFTSGPLAGTDTQYF. DNA for the CDR3: TGTGCCAGCAGTGAAACTTTCTATTTCACTAGCGGTCCGTTGGCTGGCACAGATACGCAGTATTTT.

This clonotype was detected ten times or more. The chain is built from TRBV20-1 and TRBJ2-3; possible D gene TRBD2, 5 bases. Germline CDR1 DFQATT, CDR2 SNEGSKA (reference sequence). The V and J ends lost 5 bases and 2 bases respectively, with 23 bases between them. This CDR3 is 17 amino acids long. The CDR3 protein is CSAGVGVGLRNTDTQYF. CDR3 coding DNA: TGCAGTGCTGGGGTTGGCGTAGGACTCCGGAACACAGATACGCAGTATTTT.

This clonotype appeared many times. J is TRBJ1-2 and V is TRBV12-3 or TRBV12-4; possible D gene TRBD1, 5 bases. Trimming removed 3 bases at V and 5 bases at J, with 16 bases between. This CDR3 is built from 15 residues. The CDR3 DNA reads TGTGCCAGCAGTTTGAACCAGGGCCTGATTTATGGCTACACCTTC. This codes for CASSLNQGLIYGYTF.

The rearrangement uses TRBV9 and TRBJ2-1; D remains unclear. V lost 3 bases, J lost 2 bases, and 9 bases lay in between. The CDR3 consists of 14 residues. Per germline, CDR1 SGDLS and CDR2 YYNGEE. Here the CDR3 DNA reads TGTGCCAGCAGCGCGGGTTCGCCCTACAATGAGCAGTTCTTC. This codes for CASSAGSPYNEQFF.

This clonotype occurred many times. The J gene is TRBJ2-7, the V gene TRBV28; tentatively, D is TRBD2 (6 bases). Trimming took off 7 bases at V and 5 bases at J, with 18 bases between the two ends. CDR3 length equals 14 residues. Germline V gene lookup returns CDR1 MDHEN and CDR2 SYDVKM. CDR3 DNA: TGTGCCAGCACTGGAGGGAGACCCTTAAACGAGCAGTACTTC. It specifies CASTGGRPLNEQYF.

The rearrangement joins TRBV18 to TRBJ2-2; 7 bases align to TRBD1. The junction had 0 bases not matched to a gene; V was cut back by 4 bases and J by 1 base. Germline V gives CDR1 KGHSH, CDR2 LQKENI. The CDR3 loop spans 14 amino acids. The CDR3 region is CASSRTGNTGELFF. CDR3 nucleotide sequence: TGTGCCAGCTCACGGACAGGGAACACCGGGGAGCTGTTTTTT. Full variable domain (outside the CDR3, taken from reference TRBV18 and TRBJ2-2): NAGVMQNPRHLVRRRGQEARLRCSPMKGHSHVYWYRQLPEEGLKFMVYLQKENIIDESGMPKERFSAEFPKEGPSILRIQQVVRGDSAAYFCASSRTGNTGELFFGEGSRLTVL.

This clonotype was detected ten times or more. This sequence joins TRBV2 and TRBJ2-4, with 8 bases matching TRBD2. With V trimmed by 3 bases and J by 0 bases, 7 bases remained unmatched. Looked up from germline, CDR1 is SNHLY and CDR2 is FYNNEI. CDR3 size: 17 residues. CDR3 nucleotide sequence: TGTGCCAGCAGTGATCGGGAGGGTACCCTAGCCAAAAACATTCAGTACTTC. This gives the protein CASSDREGTLAKNIQYF.